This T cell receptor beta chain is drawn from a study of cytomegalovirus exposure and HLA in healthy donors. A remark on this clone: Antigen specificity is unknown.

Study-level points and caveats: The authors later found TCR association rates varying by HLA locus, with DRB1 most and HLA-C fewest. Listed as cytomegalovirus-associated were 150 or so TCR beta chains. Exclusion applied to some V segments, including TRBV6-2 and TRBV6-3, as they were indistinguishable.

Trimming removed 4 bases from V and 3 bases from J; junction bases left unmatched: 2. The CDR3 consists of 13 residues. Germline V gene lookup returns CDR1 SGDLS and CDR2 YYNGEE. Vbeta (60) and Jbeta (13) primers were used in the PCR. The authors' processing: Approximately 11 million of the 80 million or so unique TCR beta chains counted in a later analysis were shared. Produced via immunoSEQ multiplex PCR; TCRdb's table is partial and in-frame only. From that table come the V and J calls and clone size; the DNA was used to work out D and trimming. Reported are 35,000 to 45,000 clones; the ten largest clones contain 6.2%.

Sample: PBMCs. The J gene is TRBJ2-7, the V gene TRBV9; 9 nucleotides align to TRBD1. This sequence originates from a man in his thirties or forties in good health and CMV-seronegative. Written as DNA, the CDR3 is TGTGCCAGCAGCACAGGGGGCAACTACGAGCAGTACTTC. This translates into CASSTGGNYEQYF.